A single sample is the source of the 7 T cell receptor beta chains below, sequenced in a study of blood T cell repertoires in COVID-19. Using immunoSEQ multiplex PCR, the repertoire was profiled, and TCRdb retains in-frame clones only, with some absent. The sample yields some 200,000 clones, about 90% seen once. Sequencing used peripheral blood. Receptors were obtained from a woman aged 55-75 years with COVID-19, enrolled during active disease.

The rearrangement uses TRBV18 and TRBJ2-2; D ambiguous. In germline, CDR1 is KGHSH, CDR2 LQKENI. This CDR3 contains 13 residues. Trimming left V 4 bases short and J 7 bases short, with 10 bases between. The CDR3 DNA reads as TGTGCCAGCTCACTTAGCCTGGGCGGGGAGCTGTTTTTT. This sequence encodes CASSLSLGGELFF. Combining the CDR3 with reference TRBV18 and TRBJ2-2 gives the whole variable domain NAGVMQNPRHLVRRRGQEARLRCSPMKGHSHVYWYRQLPEEGLKFMVYLQKENIIDESGMPKERFSAEFPKEGPSILRIQQVVRGDSAAYFCASSLSLGGELFFGEGSRLTVL.

The rearrangement links TRBV6-6 to TRBJ2-7; tentative D call: TRBD2 (6 bases). Germline CDR1 is MNHNY and CDR2 is SVGAGI (reference sequence). V was trimmed by 5 bases and J by 2 bases, leaving 10 bases between them. The CDR3 is 13 residues long. The CDR3 loop is CASSSGSPYEQYF. CDR3 coding DNA: TGTGCCAGCAGTAGCGGGTCCCCCTACGAGCAGTACTTC.

The chain joins TRBV9 to TRBJ1-1, with D perhaps matching TRBD1 (5 bases). The CDR3 sequence is 16 residues long. The germline V gene encodes CDR1 SGDLS and CDR2 YYNGEE. V lost 0 bases and J 4 bases, leaving 16 bases between the germline ends. CDR3 protein: CASSVEPGIYFTEAFF. The CDR3 DNA follows: TGTGCCAGCAGCGTAGAGCCAGGGATCTACTTCACTGAAGCTTTCTTT.

V usage is TRBV7-6 and J usage is TRBJ1-4; 9 positions agree with TRBD1. The CDR3 totals 15 residues. Trimming cost V 5 bases and J 4 bases; bases outside gene matches: 5. Germline V CDR1 and CDR2: SGHVS, FNYEAQ. The chain's CDR3 is CASSIGQGLNEKLFF. In DNA, the CDR3 is TGTGCCAGCAGCATAGGACAGGGGCTTAATGAAAAACTGTTTTTT. Full variable domain (remainder filled in from reference TRBV7-6 and TRBJ1-4): GAGVSQSPRYKVTKRGQDVALRCDPISGHVSLYWYRQALGQGPEFLTYFNYEAQQDKSGLPNDRFSAERPEGSISTLTIQRTEQRDSAMYRCASSIGQGLNEKLFFGSGTQLSVL.

The CDR3: CASSWGGVYNEQFF. CDR3 DNA sequence: TGTGCCAGCAGTTGGGGGGGGGTATACAATGAGCAGTTCTTC. This chain links TRBV6-4 with TRBJ2-1; TRBD2 agrees at 7 bases. CDR1 MRHNA and CDR2 SNTAGT come from the germline V gene. The CDR3 runs 14 residues. V lost 5 bases and J lost 4; bases outside the gene matches: 5.

The V gene is TRBV7-9, the J gene TRBJ1-2; 10 nucleotides line up with TRBD1. With V trimmed by 5 bases and J by 6 bases, 9 bases remained unmatched. The CDR3 has 15 residues. CDR1 and CDR2 from the germline V gene are SEHNR and FQNEAQ (reference sequence). The CDR3 DNA follows: TGTGCCAGCAGCCGACGGACAGGGGGACGCGATGGCTACACCTTC. This gives the protein CASSRRTGGRDGYTF.

Written as DNA, the CDR3 is TGTGCCTGGAGCCGGCCGGACAGGGACAATCAGCCCCAGCATTTT. Its translation is CAWSRPDRDNQPQHF. The rearrangement links TRBV30 to TRBJ1-5; 8 bases fit TRBD1. V lost 3 bases, J lost 3 bases, and 7 bases stayed unmatched. Germline V gene lookup returns CDR1 GTSNPN and CDR2 SVGIG (reference sequence). This CDR3 region has 15 residues.